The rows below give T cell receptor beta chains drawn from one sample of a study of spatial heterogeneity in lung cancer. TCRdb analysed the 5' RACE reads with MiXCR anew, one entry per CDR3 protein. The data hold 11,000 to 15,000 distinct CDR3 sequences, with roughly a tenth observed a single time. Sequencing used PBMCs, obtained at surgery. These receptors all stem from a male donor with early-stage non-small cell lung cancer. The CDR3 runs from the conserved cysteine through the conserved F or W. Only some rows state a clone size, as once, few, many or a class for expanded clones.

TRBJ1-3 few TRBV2 CASGTVAGRNTIYF
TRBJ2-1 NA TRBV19 CASSPGLAGYNEQFF
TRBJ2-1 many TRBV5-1 CASSPRQGPNEQFF
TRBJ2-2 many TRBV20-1 CSARDLTKGGELFF
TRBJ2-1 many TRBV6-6 CASSYSSGQGSYNEQFF
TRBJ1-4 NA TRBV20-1 CSARDRGASSNEKLFF
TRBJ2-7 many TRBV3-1 CASSLQLAGEQYF
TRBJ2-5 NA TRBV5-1 CASSPRGGEETQYF
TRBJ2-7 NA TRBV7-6 CASSLDVVGAAYEQYF
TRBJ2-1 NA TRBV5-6 CASSLDTYNEQFF
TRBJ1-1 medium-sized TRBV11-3 CASSLQARTEAFF
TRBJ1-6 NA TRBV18 CTSSPAGSSYNSPLHF
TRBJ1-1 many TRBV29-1 CSVSQGPQPNTEAFF
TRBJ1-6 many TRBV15 CATSRDRDSSNSPLHF
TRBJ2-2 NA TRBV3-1 CASSQTSGRNTGELFF
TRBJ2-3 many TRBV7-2 CASSLGFPAGVWTDTQYF
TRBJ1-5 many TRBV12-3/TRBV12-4 CASSWGRDNQPQHF
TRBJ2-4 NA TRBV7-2 CASSLMGGRNIQYF
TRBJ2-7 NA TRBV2 CASSDAPQSYEQYF
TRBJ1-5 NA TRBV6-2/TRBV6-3 CASSPWDVQPQHF
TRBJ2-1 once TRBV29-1 CSVRDESSYNEQFF
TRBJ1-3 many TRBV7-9 CASSPTVDSGNTIYF
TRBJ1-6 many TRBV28 CASSARTGNNSPLHF
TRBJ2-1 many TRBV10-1 CASRPGLADNEQFF
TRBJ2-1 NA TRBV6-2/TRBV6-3 CASNLEAYNEQFF
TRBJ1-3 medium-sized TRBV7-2 CASSLYSGTGAENTIYF
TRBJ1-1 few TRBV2 CASRGGAGMYTEAFF
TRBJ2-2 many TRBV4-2 CASSQGQPANTGELFF
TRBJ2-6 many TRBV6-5 CASSDGQGFSGANVLTF
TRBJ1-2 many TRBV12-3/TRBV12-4 CASSGQGNNYGYTF
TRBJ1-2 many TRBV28 CASSLRERGYTF
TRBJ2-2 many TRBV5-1 CASIESQNTGELFF
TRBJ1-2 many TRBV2 CASSEVLWNSYGYTF
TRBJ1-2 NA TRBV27 CASSRQVSYGYTF
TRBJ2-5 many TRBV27 CASSSPREETQYF
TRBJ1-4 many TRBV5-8 CASSLTNF
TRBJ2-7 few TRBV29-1 CSVEDSYEQYF
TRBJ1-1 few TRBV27 CASREGAGNTEAFF
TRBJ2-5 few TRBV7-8 CASSLLTGAETQYF
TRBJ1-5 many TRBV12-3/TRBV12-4 CASSFRQGMGEPQHF
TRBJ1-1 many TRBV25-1 CASSLIGGTGVAFF
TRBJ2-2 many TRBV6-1 CASSEALRSTGELFF
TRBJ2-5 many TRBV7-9 CASSTTGGEETQYF
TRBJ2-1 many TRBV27 CASSLSRTTNQQFF
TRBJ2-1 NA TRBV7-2 CASSLEGSGNLANEQFF
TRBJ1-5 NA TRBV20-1 CSALGGNQPQHF
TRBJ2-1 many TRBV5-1 CASSFGPSGKYNEQFF
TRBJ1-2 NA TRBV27 CASVVESYGYTF
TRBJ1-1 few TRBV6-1 CASSVGPIDEAFF
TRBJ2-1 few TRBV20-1 CSASGGAQGNEQFF
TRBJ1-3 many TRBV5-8 CASSFAGNSGNTIYF